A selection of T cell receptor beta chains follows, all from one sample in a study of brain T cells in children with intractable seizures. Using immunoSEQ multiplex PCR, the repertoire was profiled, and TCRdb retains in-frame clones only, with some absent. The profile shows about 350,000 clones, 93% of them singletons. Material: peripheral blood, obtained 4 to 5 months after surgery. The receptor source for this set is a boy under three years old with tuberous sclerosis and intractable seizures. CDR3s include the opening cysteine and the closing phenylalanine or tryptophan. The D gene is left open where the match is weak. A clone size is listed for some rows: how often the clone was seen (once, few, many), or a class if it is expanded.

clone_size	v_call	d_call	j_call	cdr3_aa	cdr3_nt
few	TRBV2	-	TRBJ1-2	CASTEGDKNTYTF	TGTGCCAGCACCGAAGGGGATAAGAATACATACACCTTC
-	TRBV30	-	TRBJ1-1	CAWSEADEAFF	TGTGCCTGGAGTGAGGCAGATGAAGCTTTCTTT
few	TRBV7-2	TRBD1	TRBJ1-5	CASSLIVDRLQPQHF	TGTGCCAGCAGCTTGATTGTGGACAGGCTACAGCCCCAGCATTTT
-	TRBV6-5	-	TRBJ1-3	CASSYSGGAGNTIYF	TGTGCCAGCAGTTACTCAGGAGGGGCTGGAAACACCATATATTTT
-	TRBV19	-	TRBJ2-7	CASSIGRSYEQYF	TGTGCCAGTAGTATTGGGCGGTCCTACGAGCAGTACTTC
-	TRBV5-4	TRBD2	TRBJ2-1	CASSFFPSGPRNEQFF	TGTGCCAGCAGCTTTTTCCCTAGCGGTCCTCGGAATGAGCAGTTCTTC
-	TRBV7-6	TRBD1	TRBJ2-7	CASSPGTGGSYEQYF	TGTGCCAGCAGCCCGGGGACAGGGGGCTCCTACGAGCAGTACTTC
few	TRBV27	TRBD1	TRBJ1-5	CASRRTDRANQPQHF	TGTGCCAGCAGAAGGACCGACAGGGCGAATCAGCCCCAGCATTTT
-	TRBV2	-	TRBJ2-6	CASRDLYSGANVLTF	TGTGCCAGCAGAGATCTCTACTCTGGGGCCAACGTCCTGACTTTC
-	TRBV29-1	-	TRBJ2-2	CSVEFPTGELFF	TGCAGCGTTGAGTTCCCGACCGGGGAGCTGTTTTTT
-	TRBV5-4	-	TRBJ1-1	CASSLMGSRAEAFF	TGTGCCAGCAGCTTGATGGGTAGTCGCGCTGAAGCTTTCTTT
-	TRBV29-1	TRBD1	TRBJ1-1	CSVRDRGAMNAFF	TGCAGCGTTAGGGACAGGGGCGCTATGAATGCTTTCTTT
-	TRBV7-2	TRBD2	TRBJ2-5	CASSLLAGGEETQYF	TGTGCCAGCAGCTTACTAGCGGGAGGGGAAGAGACCCAGTACTTC
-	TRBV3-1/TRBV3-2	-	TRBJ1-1	CASSQLVSEAFF	TGTGCCAGCAGCCAATTGGTCTCAGAAGCTTTCTTT
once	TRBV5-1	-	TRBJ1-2	CASSLIPGAPNYGYTF	TGCGCCAGCAGCTTGATACCCGGGGCACCTAACTATGGCTACACCTTC
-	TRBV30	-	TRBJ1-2	CAWSSIGDNYGYTF	TGTGCCTGGAGTTCCATCGGAGACAACTATGGCTACACCTTC
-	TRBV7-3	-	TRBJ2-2	CASSPTGPGELFF	TGTGCCAGCAGCCCGACAGGTCCCGGGGAGCTGTTTTTT
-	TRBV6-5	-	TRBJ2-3	CASSRGPGADTQYF	TGTGCCAGCAGCCGAGGCCCGGGGGCAGATACGCAGTATTTT
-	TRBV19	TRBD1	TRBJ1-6	CASSTLKGTDNSPLHF	TGTGCCAGTAGTACTCTTAAGGGGACAGACAATTCACCCCTCCACTTT